Each of the 13 T cell receptor beta chains below was sequenced from the same sample in a study of T cell responses to AZD1222 COVID-19 vaccine. Clones were sequenced by immunoSEQ multiplex PCR, and TCRdb holds only the in-frame ones, with some missing. The sample includes approximately 150,000 clones, roughly nine tenths of them seen just once. The sample was peripheral blood, taken on day 0 of AZD1222 vaccination. Receptors originate from an adult in good health.

V gene TRBV19 combines with J gene TRBJ1-1; 7 bases align to TRBD1. The CDR3 is 15 residues long. The junction had 11 bases not matched to a gene; V was cut back by 3 bases and J by 7 bases. In germline, CDR1 is LNHDA, CDR2 SQIVND (reference sequence). CDR3 DNA: TGTGCCAGTAGTATTTTGTCAGGGGGTGAGGATGAAGCTTTCTTT. As protein: CASSILSGGEDEAFF. Full variable domain (remainder filled in from reference TRBV19 and TRBJ1-1): DGGITQSPKYLFRKEGQNVTLSCEQNLNHDAMYWYRQDPGQGLRLIYYSQIVNDFQKGDIAEGYSVSREKKESFPLTVTSAQKNPTAFYLCASSILSGGEDEAFFGQGTRLTVV.

The chain links TRBV3-1 (or the pseudogene TRBV3-2) to TRBJ1-2; 8 bases agree with TRBD1. V lost 4 bases and J lost 4; bases outside the gene matches: 5. The CDR3 extends over 14 amino acids. CDR1 and CDR2 from the germline V gene are LGHDT and YNNKEL (reference sequence). The CDR3 is CASSPRTGPYGYTF. CDR3 DNA sequence: TGTGCCAGCAGCCCCCGGACAGGGCCCTATGGCTACACCTTC.

The rearrangement uses TRBV5-1 and TRBJ1-2; D might be TRBD1 (5 bases). The length of the CDR3 is 13 residues. Trimming removed 5 bases from V and 4 bases from J, with 12 bases in between. Germline CDR1 is SGHRS and CDR2 is YFSETQ. CDR3 nucleotide sequence: TGCGCCAGCAGTACCCGGGACGGCTATGGCTACACCTTC. Its translation: CASSTRDGYGYTF.

The J gene is TRBJ2-7, the V gene TRBV18, with TRBD2 identical over 9 bases. The germline CDR1 and CDR2 sequences are KGHSH and LQKENI. Unmatched junction bases numbered 6, after V lost 3 bases and J lost 0 bases. The CDR3 is 16 amino acids. The CDR3 DNA is TGTGCCAGCTCACCGAAGACTAGCGGCCACTCCTACGAGCAGTACTTC. This gives the protein CASSPKTSGHSYEQYF.

This clone was counted a single time. The CDR3 coding sequence is TGTGCCACCAGTGATTCGTCCAGGGCGCGGGGCTACACCTTC. This codes for CATSDSSRARGYTF. The rearrangement links TRBV24-1 to TRBJ1-2; weak D call: TRBD1 (5 bases). The germline V and J ends were trimmed by 2 bases and 8 bases, with 14 bases remaining between them. This CDR3 region has 14 residues. Germline CDR1 KGHDR, CDR2 SFDVKD.

V and J are TRBV18 and TRBJ1-5; D is unresolved. Trimming took 6 bases from V and 0 from J, leaving 9 bases between them. The CDR3 length is 14 residues. Looked up from germline, CDR1 is KGHSH and CDR2 is LQKENI. This CDR3 is CASSLGDSNQPQHF. Written as DNA, the CDR3 is TGTGCCAGCTCTCTCGGCGATAGCAATCAGCCCCAGCATTTT.

V is TRBV4-2 and J is TRBJ2-7; weak D call: TRBD2 (5 bases). The CDR3 is 15 residues long. V lost 1 base and J 4 bases, leaving 14 bases between the germline ends. Germline V gene sequence: CDR1 LGHNA, CDR2 YNFKEQ. In nucleotides, the CDR3 is TGTGCCAGCAGCCAAGGTCTCCGGGGTGGGTACGAGCAGTACTTC. Protein product: CASSQGLRGGYEQYF.

V usage is TRBV7-2 and J usage is TRBJ2-3; no clear D. The CDR3 totals 13 residues. Per the germline V gene, CDR1 is SGHTA and CDR2 is FQGNSA. Trimming removed 8 bases at V and 5 bases at J, with 14 bases between. CDR3: CASAASPGDTQYF. CDR3 sequence (DNA): TGTGCCAGCGCAGCCTCCCCGGGAGATACGCAGTATTTT. The entire variable domain, with the rest obtained from reference TRBV7-2 and TRBJ2-3, is as follows: GAGVSQSPSNKVTEKGKDVELRCDPISGHTALYWYRQSLGQGLEFLIYFQGNSAPDKSGLPSDRFSAERTGGSVSTLTIQRTQQEDSAVYLCASAASPGDTQYFGPGTRLTVL.

The chain combines TRBV5-5 with TRBJ2-7, with TRBD1 identical over 7 bases. In germline, CDR1 is SGHKS, CDR2 YYEKEE (reference sequence). This CDR3 spans 14 amino acids. Unmatched junction bases numbered 7, after V lost 3 bases and J lost 4 bases. CDR3 amino acids: CASSSVPGQYEQYF. CDR3 sequence (DNA): TGTGCCAGCAGCTCCGTCCCGGGACAGTACGAGCAGTACTTC.

The rearrangement joins TRBV6-5 to TRBJ1-3; 8 positions match TRBD1. The V and J ends lost 6 bases and 1 base, in that order; junction bases with no gene match: 2. The CDR3 loop spans 14 amino acids. Per germline, CDR1 MNHEY and CDR2 SVGAGI. The CDR3 sequence is CASSWDRSGNTIYF. The CDR3 nucleotides are TGTGCCAGCAGCTGGGACAGGTCTGGAAACACCATATATTTT.

The chain links TRBV6-2 or TRBV6-3 to TRBJ1-1; no clear D. This CDR3 is 14 amino acids long. V lost 5 bases to trimming and J lost 1 base, with 11 bases between them. Per the germline V gene, CDR1 is MNHEY and CDR2 is SVGEGT. DNA of the CDR3: TGTGCCAGCAGTCAAGGACTGGGGAACACTGAAGCTTTCTTT. As protein: CASSQGLGNTEAFF.

This clone was counted only a few times. The V gene is TRBV9, the J gene TRBJ2-1, with D uncertain. Germline CDR1 is SGDLS and CDR2 is YYNGEE. V lost 4 bases and J 9 bases, leaving 20 bases between the germline ends. This CDR3 contains 15 residues. The CDR3 loop reads CASSPEDRYGGEQFF. The DNA for the CDR3 is TGTGCCAGCAGCCCCGAGGACCGCTATGGCGGTGAGCAGTTCTTC.

The chain recombines TRBV5-1 with TRBJ1-2, with D possibly TRBD1 on 5 matching bases. The germline gives CDR1 SGHRS, CDR2 YFSETQ. The CDR3 sequence is 16 residues long. Trimming removed 0 bases at V and 8 bases at J, with 20 bases between. The CDR3 protein is CASSLGIPGRDGGYTF. CDR3 sequence (DNA): TGCGCCAGCAGCTTGGGCATCCCGGGACGAGACGGCGGCTACACCTTC.